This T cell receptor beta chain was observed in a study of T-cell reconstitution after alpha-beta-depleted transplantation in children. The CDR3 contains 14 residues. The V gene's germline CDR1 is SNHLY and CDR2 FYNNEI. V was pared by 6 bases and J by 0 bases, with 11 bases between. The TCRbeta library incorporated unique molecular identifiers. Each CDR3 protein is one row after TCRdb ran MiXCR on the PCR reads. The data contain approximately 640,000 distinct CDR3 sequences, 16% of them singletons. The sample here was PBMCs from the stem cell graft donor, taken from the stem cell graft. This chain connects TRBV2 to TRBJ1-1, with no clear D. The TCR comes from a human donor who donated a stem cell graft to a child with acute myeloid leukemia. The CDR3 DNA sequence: TGTGCCAGCAGCCCGAACCTCTTGAACACTGAAGCTTTCTTT. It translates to CASSPNLLNTEAFF.